The 28 T cell receptor beta chains listed next were all sequenced from one sample in a study of CD8+ T cells in alopecia areata. Reverse transcribed after extraction, RNA yielded cDNA as the sequencing template. Some clones are missing from TCRdb's copy, which holds only in-frame ones; the method was immunoSEQ multiplex PCR. The profile covers some 110,000 clones, none occurring a single time. What was sequenced was lesional skin. Source of these receptors: a C3H/HeJ mouse with alopecia areata. This strain has MHC haplotype H2-k.

Comments on this clone: Genes and germline come from the mouse. The read gets to within 4 residues of the CDR3 end, and the germline J gene fills in the rest. J is TRBJ2-2 and V is TRBV13-3, with 11 bases identical to TRBD2. The trim removed 5 bases at V and 5 bases at J, leaving 5 bases unmatched. Germline CDR1 NNHDY, CDR2 SYVADS. The CDR3 runs 15 residues. Here the CDR3 reads CASSARDWGTGQLYF. The sequenced CDR3 bases are TGTGCCAGCAGCGCCCGGGACTGGGGGACCGGG.

This clone was seen more than once but under ten times. Mouse germline and gene names are used. The read gets to within 4 residues of the CDR3 end, and the germline J gene fills in the rest. This chain links TRBV13-3 with TRBJ2-3, with D perhaps matching TRBD1 (6 bases). V shed 0 bases and J shed 0 bases, with 11 bases lying between them. The CDR3 loop spans 16 amino acids. The germline CDR1 and CDR2 sequences are NNHDY and SYVADS. CDR3 in amino acids: CASSDVGQPSAETLYF. CDR3 DNA, as far as it was read: TGTGCCAGCAGTGATGTGGGACAACCTAGTGCAGAA.

This clone has more than one count but fewer than ten. Gene names follow the mouse nomenclature. The read ends 4 residues before the CDR3 terminus; that terminus is restored from the germline J gene. The V gene is TRBV13-3, the J gene TRBJ1-4; 8 bases fit TRBD1. Germline V gene data show CDR1 as NNHDY and CDR2 as SYVADS. This CDR3 spans 15 amino acids. The V gene end was trimmed by 3 bases and the J gene end by 5 bases; junction bases not matched to a gene: 6. This chain's CDR3 is CASSVGQANNERLFF. Partial CDR3 DNA: TGTGCCAGCAGTGTGGGACAGGCCAATAACGAA.

This clone was seen repeatedly, ten times or more. The listed genes are named as in mouse. The sequenced fragment ends 4 residues before the CDR3 boundary, so the rest is inferred from the germline J gene. The chain joins TRBV13-3 to TRBJ2-7; 12 bases map to TRBD2. Germline V gene lookup returns CDR1 NNHDY and CDR2 SYVADS. Unmatched junction bases numbered 3, after V lost 1 base and J lost 1 base. The CDR3 is 16 residues long. This CDR3 reads CASSDMGLGGSYEQYF. CDR3 DNA, as far as it was read: TGTGCCAGCAGTGATATGGGACTGGGGGGTTCCTAT.

This clone was counted only a few times. The translated DNA and TCRdb's protein are not identical at residue 12; the protein here was translated from the DNA. Gene names refer to mouse genes. The observed sequence ends 3 residues before the CDR3 terminus, with the missing tail filled in from the germline J gene. The chain carries TRBV13-3 and TRBJ1-3; D is possibly TRBD1 (6 bases). The V end lost 5 bases, the J end lost 2 bases, and 14 bases lay between the germline ends. This CDR3 region has 15 residues. Germline CDR1 is NNHDY and CDR2 is SYVADS. The DNA read from the CDR3 is TGTGCCAGCAGGGCCCTCGACAGGACTGGAAATACG. Amino acids: CASRALDRTGNT. The CDR3 in full is CASRALDRTGNTLYF.

There are a few counts of this clone. Genes and germline are mouse. The read terminates 4 residues ahead of where the CDR3 ends, so the germline J gene completes it. The gene calls are TRBV31 and TRBJ2-1; 9 bases fit TRBD2. The CDR3 sequence is 15 residues long. V shed 4 bases, J shed 4 bases, and the junction held 8 bases outside the gene matches. The germline gives CDR1 GKSSPN, CDR2 SITVG. The part of the CDR3 DNA that was read is TGTGCCTGGATGAGTGGGGGGGCCCGGTATGCT. Its translation is CAWMSGGARYA. The complete CDR3 sequence is CAWMSGGARYAEQFF.

As regards this clone: The listed genes are named as in mouse. The read comes to an end 4 residues before the CDR3 does, leaving the germline J gene to fill in the end. The chain employs TRBV17 and TRBJ2-5; 8 bases are shared with TRBD2. V was clipped by 3 bases and J by 2 bases; unmatched bases: 1. Per the germline V gene, CDR1 is MNHDT and CDR2 is YYDKIL. The CDR3 spans 14 residues. The CDR3 here is CASSRGGPQDTQYF. The sequenced CDR3 bases are TGTGCTAGCAGTAGGGGGGGGCCCCAAGAC.

Of note for this clone: Germline and genes here are mouse. The read halts 4 residues ahead of the CDR3 end, with the missing end drawn from the germline J gene. V and J are TRBV13-3 and TRBJ1-1; 7 positions agree with TRBD1. The CDR3 runs 12 residues. Germline CDR1 reads NNHDY; CDR2 reads SYVADS. The CDR3 spells CASRVGTAEVFF. The DNA read from the CDR3 is TGTGCCAGCAGGGTTGGGACAGCA.

Concerning this clone: Mouse germline and gene names are used. Sequencing ends 4 residues short of the CDR3 end; the germline J gene provides the rest. This chain joins TRBV17 and TRBJ2-7, with 8 bases that match TRBD2. The CDR3 is made up of 15 amino acids. The germline gives CDR1 MNHDT, CDR2 YYDKIL. CDR3 protein: CASSSGLGGANEQYF. The sequenced part of the CDR3 DNA is TGTGCTAGCAGTAGTGGGCTGGGGGGCGCAAAT.

This clone was picked up a small number of times. Gene names and germline refer to mouse. From the germline J gene comes the end of the CDR3, since the read stops 4 residues before it. The chain uses TRBV13-3 and TRBJ2-1; 8 bases are shared with TRBD1. J gave up 1 base and V 0 bases, and 3 bases lay outside the gene matches. The CDR3 is 16 residues long. CDR1 NNHDY and CDR2 SYVADS come from the germline V gene. Here the CDR3 reads CASSDDRTGNYAEQFF. Partial CDR3 DNA: TGTGCCAGCAGTGATGATCGGACAGGGAACTATGCT.

This clone was found a few times. Gene and germline names: mouse. Coverage ceases 4 residues before the CDR3 finishes, and the germline J gene fills in the end. The chain is built from TRBV19 and TRBJ2-2; D is perhaps TRBD2 (6 bases). The CDR3 is 14 amino acids. Trimming left V 6 bases short and J 3 bases short, with 12 bases between. The V gene's germline CDR1 is FNHDT and CDR2 SITEND (reference sequence). CDR3 sequence: CASTKLGYTGQLYF. The sequenced part of the CDR3 DNA is TGTGCCAGCACCAAACTGGGCTACACCGGG.

This clone was seen repeatedly, ten times or more. The genes and germline here are from mouse. The missing CDR3 end, 4 residues past where the read stops, is filled in from the germline J gene. Other DNA sequences in this sample translate to the same CDR3. The chain is built from TRBV5 and TRBJ2-7; 10 bases align to TRBD2. The CDR3 length is 14 residues. Germline loops: CDR1 LGHNA, CDR2 YNLKQL (reference sequence). V was pared by 1 base and J by 3 bases, with 0 bases of the junction left unmatched. The CDR3 loop reads CASSQGLGGYEQYF. The sequenced CDR3 bases are TGTGCCAGCAGCCAAGGACTGGGGGGCTAT.

A word on this clone: Germline and genes: mouse. Sequencing ends 4 residues short of the CDR3 end; the germline J gene provides the rest. The rearrangement joins TRBV13-3 to TRBJ2-3; 9 nucleotides align to TRBD2. Germline CDR1 NNHDY, CDR2 SYVADS. V was pared by 2 bases and J by 2 bases, with 3 bases of the junction left unmatched. There are 15 residues in the CDR3. The sequenced CDR3 bases are TGTGCCAGCAGTGAAAACTGGGGGGATGCAGAA. Its translation: CASSENWGDAE. The full CDR3 is CASSENWGDAETLYF.

Concerning this clone: Gene names follow the mouse nomenclature. The read comes to an end 4 residues before the CDR3 does, leaving the germline J gene to fill in the end. The chain employs TRBV29 and TRBJ2-7, with 8 bases lining up with TRBD1. The length of the CDR3 is 16 residues. Germline V gene sequence: CDR1 MSHET, CDR2 SYDVDS. The sequenced CDR3 bases are TGTGCTAGCAGTCAGGGGGCGCTTAGTAGGGGGTAT. It codes for CASSQGALSRGY. The full CDR3 sequence reads CASSQGALSRGYEQYF. Full variable domain (remainder filled in from reference TRBV29 and TRBJ2-7): DMKVTQMPRYLIKRMGENVLLECGQDMSHETMYWYRQDPGLGLQLIYISYDVDSNSEGDIPKGYRVSRKKREHFSLILDSAKTNQTSVYFCASSQGALSRGYEQYFGPGTRLTVL.

This clone was seen more than once but under ten times. Gene labels here are mouse ones. The DNA ends 4 residues before the CDR3 does, and the rest of the CDR3 is filled in from the germline J gene. The chain employs TRBV13-3 and TRBJ2-5; D possibly corresponds to TRBD1 (6 bases). This CDR3 contains 13 residues. CDR1 is NNHDY and CDR2 is SYVADS in the germline V gene. Here the CDR3 reads CASSLAGEDTQYF. Partial CDR3 DNA: TGTGCCAGCAGTTTAGCAGGGGAAGAC.

Regarding this clone: The genes are named according to mouse. The read ends 4 residues early relative to the CDR3; the germline J gene fills the gap. The chain employs TRBV13-3 and TRBJ2-7; 7 bases map to TRBD1. This CDR3 comprises 14 residues. Germline CDR1 is NNHDY and CDR2 is SYVADS. The CDR3 bases that were read are TGTGCCAGCAGCCTTCGACAGGGAGGGTAT. This sequence encodes CASSLRQGGY. The complete CDR3 protein is CASSLRQGGYEQYF.

As for this clone: Gene names refer to mouse genes. The read ends 4 residues shy of where the CDR3 ends; the end is completed using the germline J gene. The chain combines TRBV5 with TRBJ1-1; 7 nucleotides line up with TRBD1. The germline CDR1 and CDR2 sequences are LGHNA and YNLKQL (reference sequence). This CDR3 contains 15 residues. The trim removed 4 bases at V and 0 bases at J, leaving 5 bases unmatched. CDR3 amino acids: CASSPRGQSNTEVFF. The CDR3 bases that were read are TGTGCCAGCAGCCCCCGGGGACAGTCAAACACA.

In its sample, this clone was seen a few times. Mouse gene names apply. The observed sequence ends 4 residues before the CDR3 terminus, with the missing tail filled in from the germline J gene. The chain joins TRBV31 to TRBJ2-3; the D gene is possibly TRBD1 (6 bases). Germline lookup yields CDR1 GKSSPN and CDR2 SITVG. This CDR3 comprises 16 residues. V was shortened by 0 bases and J by 1 base, with 14 bases between the two germline ends. CDR3 bases read: TGTGCCTGGAGTCTTGGACAGTGGGCGCGTGCAGAA. Translated: CAWSLGQWARAE. The entire CDR3 is CAWSLGQWARAETLYF.

At least ten counts were recorded for this clone. Gene labels here are mouse ones. The CDR3 end lies 4 residues beyond the end of the read and is filled in from the germline J gene. The chain has TRBV13-3 and TRBJ1-4; weak D call: TRBD1 (6 bases). The length of the CDR3 is 16 residues. Germline-derived CDR1 and CDR2 are NNHDY and SYVADS. V lost 0 bases and J 0 bases, leaving 9 bases between the germline ends. CDR3: CASSDVGHLSNERLFF. Partial CDR3 DNA: TGTGCCAGCAGTGATGTGGGACACCTTTCCAACGAA. Using reference TRBV13-3 and TRBJ1-4 for the parts outside the CDR3, the full variable domain is EAAVTQSPRSKVAVTGGKVTLSCHQTNNHDYMYWYRQDTGHGLRLIHYSYVADSTEKGDIPDGYKASRPSQENFSLILELASLSQTAVYFCASSDVGHLSNERLFFGHGTKLSVL.

This clone occurred a few times. The genes and germline here are from mouse. The observed sequence ends 4 residues before the CDR3 terminus, with the missing tail filled in from the germline J gene. V and J are TRBV1 and TRBJ1-4; 9 positions agree with TRBD1. Looked up from germline, CDR1 is NSQYPW and CDR2 is LRSPGD (reference sequence). The CDR3 loop spans 17 amino acids. CDR3 bases read: TGCACCTGCAGTGACCGGGACAGGGTAGGGCTCGGCGAA. It yields the protein CTCSDRDRVGLGE. The CDR3 in full is CTCSDRDRVGLGERLFF.

This clone was seen more than once but under ten times. Any gene name here is a mouse gene name. The read finishes 4 residues shy of the CDR3 end, and the germline J gene is used to complete it. The chain recombines TRBV16 with TRBJ2-1, with 10 bases lining up with TRBD2. CDR1 SGHSA and CDR2 FRNQAP come from the germline V gene. V lost 0 bases to trimming and J lost 4 bases; unmatched junction nucleotides: 3. The CDR3 contains 16 residues. CDR3 sequence reads: CASSLDWGGEYAEQFF. The sequenced part of the CDR3 DNA is TGTGCAAGCAGCTTAGACTGGGGGGGCGAATATGCT.

This clone was observed a few times. Genes and germline come from the mouse. The read terminates 4 residues before the CDR3 end, so the remaining end is supplied by the germline J gene. The rearrangement links TRBV13-3 to TRBJ2-5; possible D gene TRBD1, 6 bases. Germline lookup yields CDR1 NNHDY and CDR2 SYVADS. With 5 bases removed from V and 3 bases from J, the gap between germline ends came to 10 bases. The CDR3 spans 13 residues. The CDR3 region is CASRRDIQDTQYF. The CDR3 bases that were read are TGTGCCAGCAGGCGGGACATTCAAGAC.

Remarks on this clone: Gene names and germline match the mouse. The read finishes 4 residues shy of the CDR3 end, and the germline J gene is used to complete it. The chain recombines TRBV13-3 with TRBJ2-5; possible D gene TRBD1, 6 bases. Per the germline V gene, CDR1 is NNHDY and CDR2 is SYVADS. This CDR3 spans 13 amino acids. The covered CDR3 bases are TGTGCCAGCAGACAGGGAGGGCGAGAC. Amino acid sequence: CASRQGGRD. The CDR3 reads in full as CASRQGGRDTQYF.

This clone was seen at least ten times. The protein recorded in TCRdb does not match the translated DNA at residue 13; the protein presented here comes from translating the DNA. The genes are named according to mouse. The read ends 3 residues shy of where the CDR3 ends; the end is completed using the germline J gene. The chain recombines TRBV13-3 with TRBJ1-3; perhaps TRBD1 as D (6 bases). The V and J ends lost 1 base and 0 bases respectively, with 11 bases between them. Germline V gene data show CDR1 as NNHDY and CDR2 as SYVADS. The CDR3 spans 16 residues. The CDR3 DNA, read in part, is TGTGCCAGCAGTGATAACCAGGGGAATTCTGGAAATACG. It encodes CASSDNQGNSGNT. The whole CDR3 protein is CASSDNQGNSGNTLYF.

A word on this clone: The TCRdb protein and the DNA translation do not line up at residue 13; the protein shown here was made by translating the DNA. Here the gene names and germline are mouse. The CDR3 is cut off 3 residues early in the read; its end comes from the germline J gene. The chain uses TRBV13-2 and TRBJ1-3, with TRBD1 matching over 10 bases. The CDR3 sequence is 16 residues long. Germline CDR1 is NNHNN and CDR2 is SYGAGS (reference sequence). V lost 5 bases and J lost 0; bases outside the gene matches: 5. CDR3 sequence reads: CASGDGTGVSGNTLYF. The part of the CDR3 DNA that was read is TGTGCCAGCGGGGACGGGACAGGGGTTTCTGGAAATACG.

Worth noting for this clone: Genes here carry mouse names. The read falls 4 residues short of the CDR3 end, and the missing part is taken from the germline J gene. This sample also contains other DNA sequences that code for the same CDR3. The gene calls are TRBV1 and TRBJ2-4; 11 bases fit TRBD2. The CDR3 has 16 amino acids. Germline V lookup: CDR1 NSQYPW, CDR2 LRSPGD (reference sequence). The V segment lost 2 bases and the J segment 0 bases; nucleotides outside the gene matches: 1. Partial CDR3 DNA: TGCACCTGCAGTGCACGACTGGGGGGGAGTCAAAAC. Translating gives CTCSARLGGSQN. The complete CDR3 reads CTCSARLGGSQNTLYF.

Of note for this clone: TCRdb's protein and the translated DNA diverge at residue 13; the protein reported here is the translation of the DNA. The gene names given are mouse names. The CDR3 extends 3 residues past the end of the read, so its final part is completed from the germline J gene. This chain joins TRBV13-2 and TRBJ1-3, with 7 bases aligning to TRBD1. The V gene end was trimmed by 2 bases and the J gene end by 0 bases; junction bases not matched to a gene: 5. CDR1 is NNHNN and CDR2 is SYGAGS in the germline V gene (reference sequence). The CDR3 contains 16 residues. CDR3 in amino acids: CASGEVTGLSGNTLYF. The sequenced CDR3 bases are TGTGCCAGCGGTGAAGTGACAGGGCTTTCTGGAAATACG.

This clone occurred a few times. Genes and germline are mouse. The read halts 4 residues ahead of the CDR3 end, with the missing end drawn from the germline J gene. The rearrangement uses TRBV13-3 and TRBJ2-4, with TRBD1 as a possible D gene (6 bases). This CDR3 has 15 amino acids. CDR1 is NNHDY and CDR2 is SYVADS in the germline V gene. Trimming cost V 1 base and J 3 bases, with 12 bases left between them. The CDR3 sequence is CASSDPTGRQNTLYF. The covered CDR3 bases are TGTGCCAGCAGTGATCCGACAGGTCGGCAAAAC.